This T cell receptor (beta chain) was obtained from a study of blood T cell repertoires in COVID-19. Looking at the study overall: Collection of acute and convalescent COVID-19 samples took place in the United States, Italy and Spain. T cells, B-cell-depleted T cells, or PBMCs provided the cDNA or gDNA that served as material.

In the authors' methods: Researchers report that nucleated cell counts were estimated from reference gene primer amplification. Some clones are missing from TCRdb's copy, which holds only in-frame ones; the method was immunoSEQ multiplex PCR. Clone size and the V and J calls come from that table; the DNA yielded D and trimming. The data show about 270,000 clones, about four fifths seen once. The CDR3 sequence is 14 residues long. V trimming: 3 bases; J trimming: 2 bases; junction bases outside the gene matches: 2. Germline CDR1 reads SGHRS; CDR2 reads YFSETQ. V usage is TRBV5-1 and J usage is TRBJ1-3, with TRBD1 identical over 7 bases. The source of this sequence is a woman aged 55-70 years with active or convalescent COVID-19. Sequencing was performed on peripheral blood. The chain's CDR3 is CASSSDRAGNTIYF. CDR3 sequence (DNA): TGCGCCAGCAGCTCTGACAGGGCTGGAAACACCATATATTTT.